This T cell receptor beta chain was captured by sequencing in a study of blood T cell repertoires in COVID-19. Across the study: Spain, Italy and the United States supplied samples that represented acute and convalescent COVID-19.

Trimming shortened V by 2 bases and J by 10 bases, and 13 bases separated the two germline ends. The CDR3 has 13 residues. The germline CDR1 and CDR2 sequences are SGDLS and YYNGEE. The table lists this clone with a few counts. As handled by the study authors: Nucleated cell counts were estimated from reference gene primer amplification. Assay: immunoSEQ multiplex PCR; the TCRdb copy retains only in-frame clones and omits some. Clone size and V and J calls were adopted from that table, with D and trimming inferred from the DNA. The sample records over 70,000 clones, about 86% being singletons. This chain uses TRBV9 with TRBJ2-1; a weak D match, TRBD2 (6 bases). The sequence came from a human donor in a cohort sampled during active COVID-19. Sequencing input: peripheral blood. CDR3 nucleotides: TGTGCCAGCAGCGTGGCGGACTATTCAGAGCAGTTCTTC. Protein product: CASSVADYSEQFF.